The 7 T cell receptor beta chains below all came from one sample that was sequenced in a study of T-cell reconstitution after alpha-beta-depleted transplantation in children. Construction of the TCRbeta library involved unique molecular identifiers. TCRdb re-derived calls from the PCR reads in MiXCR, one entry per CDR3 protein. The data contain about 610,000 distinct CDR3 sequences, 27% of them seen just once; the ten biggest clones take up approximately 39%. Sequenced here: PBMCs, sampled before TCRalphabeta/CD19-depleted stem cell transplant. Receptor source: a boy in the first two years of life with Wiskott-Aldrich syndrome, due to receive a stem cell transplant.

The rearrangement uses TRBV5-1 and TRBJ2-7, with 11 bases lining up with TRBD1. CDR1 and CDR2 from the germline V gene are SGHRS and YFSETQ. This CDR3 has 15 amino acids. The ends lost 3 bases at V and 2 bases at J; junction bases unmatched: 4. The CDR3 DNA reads TGCGCCAGCAGCTCACGGACAGGGGGCCCCTACGAGCAGTACTTC. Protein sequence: CASSSRTGGPYEQYF.

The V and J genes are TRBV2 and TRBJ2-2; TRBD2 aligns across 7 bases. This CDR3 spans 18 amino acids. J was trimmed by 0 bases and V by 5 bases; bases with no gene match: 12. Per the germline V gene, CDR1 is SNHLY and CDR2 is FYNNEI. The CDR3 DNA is TGTGCCAGCAGTTTAGCGGGCCCTAGCGCCGCGAACACCGGGGAGCTGTTTTTT. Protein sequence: CASSLAGPSAANTGELFF.

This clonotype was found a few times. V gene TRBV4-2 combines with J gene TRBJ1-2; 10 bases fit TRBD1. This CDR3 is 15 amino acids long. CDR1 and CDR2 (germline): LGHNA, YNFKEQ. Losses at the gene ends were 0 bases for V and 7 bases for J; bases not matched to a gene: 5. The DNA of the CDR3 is TGTGCCAGCAGCCAAGAGCGACAGGGGGCGGGTGGCTACACCTTC. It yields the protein CASSQERQGAGGYTF.

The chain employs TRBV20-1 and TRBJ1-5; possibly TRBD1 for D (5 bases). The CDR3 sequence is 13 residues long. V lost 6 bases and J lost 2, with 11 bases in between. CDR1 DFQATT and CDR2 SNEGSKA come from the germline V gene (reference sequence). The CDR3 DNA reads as TGCAGTGCGCGTAGGGGCGGCAATCAGCCCCAGCATTTT. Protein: CSARRGGNQPQHF.

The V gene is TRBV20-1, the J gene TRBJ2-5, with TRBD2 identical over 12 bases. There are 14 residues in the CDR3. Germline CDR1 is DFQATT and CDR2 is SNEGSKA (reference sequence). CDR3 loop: CSPGPSGRGETQYF. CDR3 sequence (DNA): TGCAGCCCAGGGCCTAGCGGGAGGGGAGAGACCCAGTACTTC.

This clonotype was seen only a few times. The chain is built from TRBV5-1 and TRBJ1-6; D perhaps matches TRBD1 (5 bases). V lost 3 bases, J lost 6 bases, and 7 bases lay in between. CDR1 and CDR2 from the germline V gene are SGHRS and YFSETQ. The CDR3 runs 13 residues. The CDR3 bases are TGCGCCAGCAGCTGGGGGACTAATTCACCCCTCCACTTT. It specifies CASSWGTNSPLHF.

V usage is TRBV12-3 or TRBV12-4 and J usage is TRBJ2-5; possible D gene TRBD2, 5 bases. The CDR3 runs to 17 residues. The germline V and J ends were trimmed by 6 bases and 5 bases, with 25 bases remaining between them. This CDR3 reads CASSRARGGSRGETQYF. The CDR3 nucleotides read TGTGCCAGCAGCCGTGCCCGGGGTGGGAGTCGAGGGGAGACCCAGTACTTC.